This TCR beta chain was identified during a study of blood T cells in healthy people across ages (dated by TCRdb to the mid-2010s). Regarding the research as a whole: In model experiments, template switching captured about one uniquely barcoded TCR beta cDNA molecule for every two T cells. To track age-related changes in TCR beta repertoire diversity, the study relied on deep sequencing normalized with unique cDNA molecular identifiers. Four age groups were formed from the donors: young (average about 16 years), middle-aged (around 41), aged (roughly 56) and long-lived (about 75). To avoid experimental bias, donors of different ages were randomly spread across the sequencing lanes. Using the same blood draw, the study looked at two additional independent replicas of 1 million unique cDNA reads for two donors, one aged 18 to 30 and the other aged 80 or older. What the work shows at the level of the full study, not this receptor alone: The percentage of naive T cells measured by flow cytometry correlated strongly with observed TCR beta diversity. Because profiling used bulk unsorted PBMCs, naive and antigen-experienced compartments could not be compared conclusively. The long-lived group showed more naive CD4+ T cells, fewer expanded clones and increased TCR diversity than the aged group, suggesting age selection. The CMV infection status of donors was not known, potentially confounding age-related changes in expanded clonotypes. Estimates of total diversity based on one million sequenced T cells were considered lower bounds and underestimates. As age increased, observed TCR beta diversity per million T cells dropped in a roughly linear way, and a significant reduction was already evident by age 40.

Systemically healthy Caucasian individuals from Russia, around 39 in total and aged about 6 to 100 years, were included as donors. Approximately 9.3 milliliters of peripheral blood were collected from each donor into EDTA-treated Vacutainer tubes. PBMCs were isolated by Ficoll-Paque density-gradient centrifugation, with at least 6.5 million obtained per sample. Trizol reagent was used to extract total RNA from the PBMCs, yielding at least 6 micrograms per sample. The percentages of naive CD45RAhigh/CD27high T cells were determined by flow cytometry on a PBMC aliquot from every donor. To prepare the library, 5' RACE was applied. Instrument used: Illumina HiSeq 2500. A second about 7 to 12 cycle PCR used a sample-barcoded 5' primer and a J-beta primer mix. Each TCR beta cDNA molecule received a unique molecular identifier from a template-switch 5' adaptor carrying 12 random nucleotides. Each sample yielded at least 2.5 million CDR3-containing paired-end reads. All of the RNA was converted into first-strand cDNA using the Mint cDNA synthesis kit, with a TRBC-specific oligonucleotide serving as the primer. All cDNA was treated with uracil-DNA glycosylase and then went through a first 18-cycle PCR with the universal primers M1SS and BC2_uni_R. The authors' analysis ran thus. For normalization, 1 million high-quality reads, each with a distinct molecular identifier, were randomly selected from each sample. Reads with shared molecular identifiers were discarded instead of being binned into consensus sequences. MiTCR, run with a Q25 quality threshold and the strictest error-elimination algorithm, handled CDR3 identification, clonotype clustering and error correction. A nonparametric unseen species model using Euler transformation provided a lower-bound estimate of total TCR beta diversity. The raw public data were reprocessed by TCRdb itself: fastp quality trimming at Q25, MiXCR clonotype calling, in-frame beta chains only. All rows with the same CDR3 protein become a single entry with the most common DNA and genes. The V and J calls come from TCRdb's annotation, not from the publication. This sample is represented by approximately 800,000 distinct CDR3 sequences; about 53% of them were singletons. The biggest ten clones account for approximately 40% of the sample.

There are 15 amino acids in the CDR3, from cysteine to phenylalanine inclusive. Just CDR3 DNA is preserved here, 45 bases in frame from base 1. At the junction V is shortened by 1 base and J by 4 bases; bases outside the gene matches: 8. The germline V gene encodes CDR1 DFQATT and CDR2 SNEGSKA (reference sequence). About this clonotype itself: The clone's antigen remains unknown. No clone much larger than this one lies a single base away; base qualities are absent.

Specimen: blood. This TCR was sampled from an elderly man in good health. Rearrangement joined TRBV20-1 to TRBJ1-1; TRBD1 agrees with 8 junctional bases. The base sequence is TGCAGTGCTAGAGGTTGGACAGGGTCGGGCACTGAAGCTTTCTTT. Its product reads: CSARGWTGSGTEAFF.